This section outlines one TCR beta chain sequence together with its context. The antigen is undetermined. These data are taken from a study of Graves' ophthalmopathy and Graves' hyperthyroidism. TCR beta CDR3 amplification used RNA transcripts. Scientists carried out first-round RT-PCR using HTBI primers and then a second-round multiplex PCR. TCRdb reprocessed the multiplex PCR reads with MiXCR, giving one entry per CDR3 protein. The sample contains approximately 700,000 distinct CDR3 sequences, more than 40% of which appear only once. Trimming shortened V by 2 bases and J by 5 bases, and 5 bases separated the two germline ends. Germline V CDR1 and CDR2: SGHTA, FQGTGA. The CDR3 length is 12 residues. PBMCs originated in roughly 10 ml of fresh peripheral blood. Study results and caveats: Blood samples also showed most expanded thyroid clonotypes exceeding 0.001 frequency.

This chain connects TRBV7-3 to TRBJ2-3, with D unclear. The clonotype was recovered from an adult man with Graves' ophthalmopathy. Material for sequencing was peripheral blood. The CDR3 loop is CASSLWGDTQYF. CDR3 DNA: TGTGCCAGCAGCTTATGGGGAGATACGCAGTATTTT.